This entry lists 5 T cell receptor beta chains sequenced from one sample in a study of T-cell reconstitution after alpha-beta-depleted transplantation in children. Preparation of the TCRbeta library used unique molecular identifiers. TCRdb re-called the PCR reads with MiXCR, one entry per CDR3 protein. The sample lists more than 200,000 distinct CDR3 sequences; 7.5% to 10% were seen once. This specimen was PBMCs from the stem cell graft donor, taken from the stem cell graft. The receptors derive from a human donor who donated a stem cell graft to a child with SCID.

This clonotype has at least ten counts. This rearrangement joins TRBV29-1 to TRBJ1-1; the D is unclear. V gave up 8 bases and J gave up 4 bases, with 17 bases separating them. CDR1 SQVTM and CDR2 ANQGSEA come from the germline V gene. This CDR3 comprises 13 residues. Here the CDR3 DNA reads TGCAGCACAAACCGGGATCTGGTCACTGAAGCTTTCTTT. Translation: CSTNRDLVTEAFF. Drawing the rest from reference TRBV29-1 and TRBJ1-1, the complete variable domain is SAVISQKPSRDICQRGTSLTIQCQVDSQVTMMFWYRQQPGQSLTLIATANQGSEATYESGFVIDKFPISRPNLTFSTLTVSNMSPEDSSIYLCSTNRDLVTEAFFGQGTRLTVV.

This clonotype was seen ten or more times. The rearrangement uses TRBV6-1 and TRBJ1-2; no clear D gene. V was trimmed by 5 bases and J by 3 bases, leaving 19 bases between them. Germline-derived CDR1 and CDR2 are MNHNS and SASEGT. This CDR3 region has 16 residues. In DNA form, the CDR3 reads TGTGCCAGCAGTCCCCTGAGGGCCCGGGATGACTATGGCTACACCTTC. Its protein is CASSPLRARDDYGYTF.

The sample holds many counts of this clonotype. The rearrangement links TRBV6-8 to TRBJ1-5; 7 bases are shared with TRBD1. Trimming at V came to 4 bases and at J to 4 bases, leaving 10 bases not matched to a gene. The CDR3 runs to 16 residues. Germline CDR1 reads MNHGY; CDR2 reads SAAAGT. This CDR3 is CASSSSTGVGNQPQHF. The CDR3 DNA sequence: TGTGCCAGCAGTTCTTCCACAGGGGTTGGTAATCAGCCCCAGCATTTT.

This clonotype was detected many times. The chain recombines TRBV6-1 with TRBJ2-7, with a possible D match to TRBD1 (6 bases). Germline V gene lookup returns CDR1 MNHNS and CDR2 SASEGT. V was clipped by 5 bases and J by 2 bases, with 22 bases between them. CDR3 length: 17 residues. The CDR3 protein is CASSRGTRRQATYEQYF. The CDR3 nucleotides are TGTGCCAGCAGTAGGGGGACCCGGCGCCAGGCTACCTACGAGCAGTACTTC.

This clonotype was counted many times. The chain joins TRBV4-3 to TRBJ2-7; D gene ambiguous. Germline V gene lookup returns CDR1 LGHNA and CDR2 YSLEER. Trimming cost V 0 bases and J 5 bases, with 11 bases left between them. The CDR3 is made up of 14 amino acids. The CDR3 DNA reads TGCGCCAGCAGCCAAGATTATACCGACGACGAGCAGTACTTC. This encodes CASSQDYTDDEQYF.